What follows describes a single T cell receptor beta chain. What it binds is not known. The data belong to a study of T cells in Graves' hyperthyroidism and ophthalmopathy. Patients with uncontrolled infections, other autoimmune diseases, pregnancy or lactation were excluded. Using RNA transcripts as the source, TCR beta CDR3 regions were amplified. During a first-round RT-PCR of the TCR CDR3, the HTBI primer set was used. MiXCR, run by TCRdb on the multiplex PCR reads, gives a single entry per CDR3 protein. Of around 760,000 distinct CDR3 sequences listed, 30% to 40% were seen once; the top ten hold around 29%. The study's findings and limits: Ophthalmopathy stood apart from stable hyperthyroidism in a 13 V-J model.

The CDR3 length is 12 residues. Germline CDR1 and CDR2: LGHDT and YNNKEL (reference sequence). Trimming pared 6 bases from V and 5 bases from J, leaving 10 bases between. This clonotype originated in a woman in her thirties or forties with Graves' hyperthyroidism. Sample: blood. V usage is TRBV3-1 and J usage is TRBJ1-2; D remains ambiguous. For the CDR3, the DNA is TGTGCCAGCAGTCTCCCTTCTTATGGCTACACCTTC. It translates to CASSLPSYGYTF.